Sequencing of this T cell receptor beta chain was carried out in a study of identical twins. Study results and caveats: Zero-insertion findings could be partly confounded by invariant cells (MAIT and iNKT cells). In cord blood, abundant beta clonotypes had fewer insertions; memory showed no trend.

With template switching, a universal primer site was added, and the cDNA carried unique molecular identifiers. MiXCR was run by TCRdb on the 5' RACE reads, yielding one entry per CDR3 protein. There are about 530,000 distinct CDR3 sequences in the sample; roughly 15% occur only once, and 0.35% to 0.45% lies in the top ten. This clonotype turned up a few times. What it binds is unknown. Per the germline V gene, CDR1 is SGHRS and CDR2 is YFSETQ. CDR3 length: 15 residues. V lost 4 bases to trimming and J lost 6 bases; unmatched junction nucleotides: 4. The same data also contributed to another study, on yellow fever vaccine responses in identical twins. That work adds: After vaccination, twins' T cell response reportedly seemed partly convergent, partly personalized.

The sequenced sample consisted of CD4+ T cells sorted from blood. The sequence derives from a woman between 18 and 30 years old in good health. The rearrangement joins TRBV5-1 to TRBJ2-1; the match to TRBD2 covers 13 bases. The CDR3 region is CASSNGTSGANEQFF. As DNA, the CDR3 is TGCGCCAGCAGCAACGGGACTAGCGGGGCCAATGAGCAGTTCTTC.